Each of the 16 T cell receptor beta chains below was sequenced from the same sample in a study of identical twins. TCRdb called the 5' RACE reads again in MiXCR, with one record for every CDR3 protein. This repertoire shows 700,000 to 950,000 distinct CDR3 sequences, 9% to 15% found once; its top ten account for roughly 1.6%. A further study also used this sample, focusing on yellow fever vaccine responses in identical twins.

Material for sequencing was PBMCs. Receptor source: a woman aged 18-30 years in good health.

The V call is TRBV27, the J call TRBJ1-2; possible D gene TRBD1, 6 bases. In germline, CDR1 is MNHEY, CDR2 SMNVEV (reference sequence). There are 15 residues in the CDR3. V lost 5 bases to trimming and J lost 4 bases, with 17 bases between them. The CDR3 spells CASSIQGEPIYGYTF. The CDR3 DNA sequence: TGTGCCAGCAGTATACAGGGAGAGCCCATCTATGGCTACACCTTC.

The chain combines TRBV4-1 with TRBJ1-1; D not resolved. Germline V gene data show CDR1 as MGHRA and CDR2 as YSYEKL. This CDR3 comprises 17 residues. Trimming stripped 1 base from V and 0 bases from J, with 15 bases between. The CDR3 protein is CASSQADPSVLNTEAFF. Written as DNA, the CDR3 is TGCGCCAGCAGCCAAGCAGACCCCTCAGTTCTGAACACTGAAGCTTTCTTT.

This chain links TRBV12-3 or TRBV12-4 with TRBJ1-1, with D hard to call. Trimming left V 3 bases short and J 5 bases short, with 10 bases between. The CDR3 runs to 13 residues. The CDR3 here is CASSFGWPTEAFF. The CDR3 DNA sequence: TGTGCCAGCAGTTTCGGGTGGCCAACTGAAGCTTTCTTT.

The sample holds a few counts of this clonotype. CDR3 coding DNA: TGTGCCAGCAGACCTCCGGAAACCTACAATGAGCAGTTCTTC. It is translated as CASRPPETYNEQFF. This chain joins TRBV12-3 or TRBV12-4 and TRBJ2-1; D is uncertain. V lost 6 bases and J lost 2, with 11 bases in between. This CDR3 region has 14 residues.

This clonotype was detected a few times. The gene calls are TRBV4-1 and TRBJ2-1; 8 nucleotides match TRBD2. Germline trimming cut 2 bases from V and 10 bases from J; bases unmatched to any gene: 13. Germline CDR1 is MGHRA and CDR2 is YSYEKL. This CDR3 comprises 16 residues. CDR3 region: CASSQKGSGIGREQFF. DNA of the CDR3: TGCGCCAGCAGCCAAAAAGGTAGCGGGATTGGTAGGGAGCAGTTCTTC.

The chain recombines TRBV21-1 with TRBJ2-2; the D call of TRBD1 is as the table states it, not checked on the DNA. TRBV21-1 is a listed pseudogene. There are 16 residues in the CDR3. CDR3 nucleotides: TGTGCCAGCAGCAGACAGGAGCCCCTGAACACCGGGGAGCTGTTTTTT. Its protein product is CASSRQEPLNTGELFF.

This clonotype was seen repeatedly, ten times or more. CDR3 residues: CAIRDTGAPFWFF. CDR3 sequence (DNA): TGTGCCATCAGGGATACGGGAGCTCCCTTCTGGTTCTTC. This sequence joins TRBV10-3 and TRBJ2-1; a possible D gene is TRBD2 (6 bases). V dropped 6 bases and J dropped 15 bases, with 21 bases sitting between them. This CDR3 is 13 amino acids long. CDR1 is ENHRY and CDR2 is SYGVKD in the germline V gene.

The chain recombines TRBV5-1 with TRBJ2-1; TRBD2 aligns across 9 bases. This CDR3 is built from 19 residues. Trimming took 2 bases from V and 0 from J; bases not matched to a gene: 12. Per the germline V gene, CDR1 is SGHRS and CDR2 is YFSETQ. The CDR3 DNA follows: TGCGCCAGCAGCTTCCGCCGACTAGCGGAGATAAGCTCCTACAATGAGCAGTTCTTC. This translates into CASSFRRLAEISSYNEQFF. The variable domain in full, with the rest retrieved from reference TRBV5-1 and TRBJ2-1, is KAGVTQTPRYLIKTRGQQVTLSCSPISGHRSVSWYQQTPGQGLQFLFEYFSETQRNKGNFPGRFSGRQFSNSRSEMNVSTLELGDSALYLCASSFRRLAEISSYNEQFFGPGTRLTVL.

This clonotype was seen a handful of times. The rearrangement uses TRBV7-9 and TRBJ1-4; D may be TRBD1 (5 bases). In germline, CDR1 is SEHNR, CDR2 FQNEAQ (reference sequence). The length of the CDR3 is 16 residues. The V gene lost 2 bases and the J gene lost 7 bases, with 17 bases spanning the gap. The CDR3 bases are TGTGCCAGCAGCTTATCAGGGAATACCTTTTTTGAAAAACTGTTTTTT. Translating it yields CASSLSGNTFFEKLFF.

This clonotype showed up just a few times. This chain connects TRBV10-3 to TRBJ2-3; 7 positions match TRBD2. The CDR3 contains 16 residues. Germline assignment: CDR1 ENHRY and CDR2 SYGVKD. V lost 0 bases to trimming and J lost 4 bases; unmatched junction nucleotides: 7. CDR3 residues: CAISESSGEVADTQYF. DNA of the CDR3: TGTGCCATCAGTGAGTCGAGCGGGGAGGTAGCAGATACGCAGTATTTT.

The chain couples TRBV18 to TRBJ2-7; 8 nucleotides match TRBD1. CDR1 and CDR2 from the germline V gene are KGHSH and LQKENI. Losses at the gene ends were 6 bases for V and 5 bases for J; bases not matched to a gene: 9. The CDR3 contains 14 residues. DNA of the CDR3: TGTGCCAGCTCTCTAGACAGGGGCATTAACGAGCAGTACTTC. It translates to CASSLDRGINEQYF.

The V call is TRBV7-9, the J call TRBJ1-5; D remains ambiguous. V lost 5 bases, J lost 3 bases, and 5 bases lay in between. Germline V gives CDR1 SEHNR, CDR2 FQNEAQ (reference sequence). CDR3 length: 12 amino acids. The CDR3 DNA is TGTGCCAGCAGCGAACACAATCAGCCCCAGCATTTT. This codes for CASSEHNQPQHF.

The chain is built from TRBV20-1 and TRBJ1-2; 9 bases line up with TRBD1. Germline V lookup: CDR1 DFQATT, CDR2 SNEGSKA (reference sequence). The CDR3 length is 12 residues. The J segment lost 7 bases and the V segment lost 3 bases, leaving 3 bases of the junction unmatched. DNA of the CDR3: TGCAGTGCTAGGGGACAGGGAGTTGGCTACACCTTC. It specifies CSARGQGVGYTF.

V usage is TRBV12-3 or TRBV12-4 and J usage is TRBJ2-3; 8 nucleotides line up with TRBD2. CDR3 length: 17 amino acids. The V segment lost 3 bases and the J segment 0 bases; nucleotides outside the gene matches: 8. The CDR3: CASSFWASGSSTDTQYF. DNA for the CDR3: TGTGCCAGCAGTTTCTGGGCTAGCGGGTCTAGCACAGATACGCAGTATTTT.

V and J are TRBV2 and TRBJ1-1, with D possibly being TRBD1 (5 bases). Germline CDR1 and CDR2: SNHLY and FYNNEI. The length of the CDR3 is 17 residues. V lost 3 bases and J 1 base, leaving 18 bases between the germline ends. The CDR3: CASSDSAESGTNTEAFF. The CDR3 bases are TGTGCCAGCAGTGATAGCGCGGAGAGCGGGACGAACACTGAAGCTTTCTTT.

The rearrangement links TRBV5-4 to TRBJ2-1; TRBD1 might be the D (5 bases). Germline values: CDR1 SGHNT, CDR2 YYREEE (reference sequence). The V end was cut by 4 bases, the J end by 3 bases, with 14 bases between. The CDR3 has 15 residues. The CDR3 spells CASSASTDLYNEQFF. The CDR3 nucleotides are TGTGCCAGCAGCGCTTCGACAGACCTCTACAATGAGCAGTTCTTC.